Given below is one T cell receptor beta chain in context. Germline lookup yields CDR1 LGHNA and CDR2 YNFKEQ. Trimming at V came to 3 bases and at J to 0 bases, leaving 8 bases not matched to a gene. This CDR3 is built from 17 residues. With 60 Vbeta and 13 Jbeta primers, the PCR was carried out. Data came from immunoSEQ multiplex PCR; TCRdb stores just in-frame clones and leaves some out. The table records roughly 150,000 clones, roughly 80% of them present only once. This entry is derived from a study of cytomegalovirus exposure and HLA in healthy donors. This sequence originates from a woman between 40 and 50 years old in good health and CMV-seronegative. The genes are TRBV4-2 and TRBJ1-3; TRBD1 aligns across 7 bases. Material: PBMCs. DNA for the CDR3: TGTGCCAGCAGCCACGGACAGGAAAGAAACTCTGGAAACACCATATATTTT. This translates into CASSHGQERNSGNTIYF.